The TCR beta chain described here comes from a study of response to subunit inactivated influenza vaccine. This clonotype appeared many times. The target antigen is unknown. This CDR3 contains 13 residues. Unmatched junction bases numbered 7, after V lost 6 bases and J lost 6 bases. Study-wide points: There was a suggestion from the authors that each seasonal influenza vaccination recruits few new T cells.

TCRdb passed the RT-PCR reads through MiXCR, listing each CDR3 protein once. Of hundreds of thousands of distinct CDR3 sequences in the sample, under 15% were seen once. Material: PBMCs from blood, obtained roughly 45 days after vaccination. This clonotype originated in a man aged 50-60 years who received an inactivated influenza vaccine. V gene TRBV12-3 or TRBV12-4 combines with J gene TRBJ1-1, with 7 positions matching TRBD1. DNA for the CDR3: TGTGCCAGCAGGCTAAGACAGGGATCTGAAGCTTTCTTT. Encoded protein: CASRLRQGSEAFF.